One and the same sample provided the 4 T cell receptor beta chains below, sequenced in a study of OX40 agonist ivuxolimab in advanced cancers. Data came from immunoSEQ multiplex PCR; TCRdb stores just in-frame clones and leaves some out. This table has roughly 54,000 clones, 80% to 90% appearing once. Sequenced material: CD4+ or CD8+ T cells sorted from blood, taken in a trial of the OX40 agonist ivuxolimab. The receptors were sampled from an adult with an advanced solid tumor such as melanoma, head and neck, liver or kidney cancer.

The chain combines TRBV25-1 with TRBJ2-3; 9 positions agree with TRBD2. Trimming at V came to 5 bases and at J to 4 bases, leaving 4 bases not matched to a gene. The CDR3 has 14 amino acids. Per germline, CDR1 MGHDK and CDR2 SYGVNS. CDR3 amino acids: CASSLAGRADTQYF. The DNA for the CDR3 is TGTGCCAGCAGTCTAGCGGGACGGGCAGATACGCAGTATTTT. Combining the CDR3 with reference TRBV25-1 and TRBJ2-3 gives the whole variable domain EADIYQTPRYLVIGTGKKITLECSQTMGHDKMYWYQQDPGMELHLIHYSYGVNSTEKGDLSSESTVSRIRTEHFPLTLESARPSHTSQYLCASSLAGRADTQYFGPGTRLTVL.

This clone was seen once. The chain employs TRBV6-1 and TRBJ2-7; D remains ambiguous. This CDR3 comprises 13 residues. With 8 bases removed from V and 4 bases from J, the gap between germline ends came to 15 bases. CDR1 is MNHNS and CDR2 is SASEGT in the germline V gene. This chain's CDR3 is CASSSSIGYEQYF. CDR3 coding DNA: TGTGCCAGCTCCAGTTCCATTGGGTACGAGCAGTACTTC.

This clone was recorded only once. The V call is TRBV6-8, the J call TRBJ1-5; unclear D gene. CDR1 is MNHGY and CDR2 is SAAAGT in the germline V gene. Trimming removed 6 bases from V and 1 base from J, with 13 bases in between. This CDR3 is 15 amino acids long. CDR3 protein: CASRWEDLSNQPQHF. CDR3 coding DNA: TGTGCCAGCAGATGGGAGGACTTGAGCAATCAGCCCCAGCATTTT.

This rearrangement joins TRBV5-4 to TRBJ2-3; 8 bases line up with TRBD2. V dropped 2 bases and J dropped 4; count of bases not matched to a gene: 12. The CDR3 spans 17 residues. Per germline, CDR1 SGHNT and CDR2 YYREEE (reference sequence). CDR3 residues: CASSFSAGTRRADTQYF. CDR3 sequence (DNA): TGTGCCAGCAGCTTCTCGGCCGGGACTAGGCGGGCAGATACGCAGTATTTT.